This passage covers 27 T cell receptor beta chains from one sample sequenced in a study of T cell responses to AZD1222 COVID-19 vaccine. The repertoire was sequenced with immunoSEQ multiplex PCR; TCRdb's copy has only in-frame clones and lacks some. The sample lists some 130,000 clones, 93% occurring once. Sequences were derived from peripheral blood, sampled on day 0 of AZD1222 vaccination. The source of these receptors is an adult in good health.

This chain uses TRBV6-5 with TRBJ1-1; the D gene is possibly TRBD1 (5 bases). Germline V gene data show CDR1 as MNHEY and CDR2 as SVGAGI. V lost 5 bases, J lost 1 base, and 14 bases lay in between. This CDR3 is 15 amino acids long. Here the CDR3 reads CASSLQSRANTEAFF. The CDR3 bases are TGTGCCAGCAGTCTCCAGAGCAGGGCGAACACTGAAGCTTTCTTT.

The chain uses TRBV5-1 and TRBJ1-4; D ambiguous. In germline, CDR1 is SGHRS, CDR2 YFSETQ. V lost 4 bases, J lost 8 bases, and 12 bases lay in between. The length of the CDR3 is 13 residues. CDR3 coding DNA: TGCGCCAGCAGCGAGATGACCTCGGAAAAACTGTTTTTT. It encodes CASSEMTSEKLFF.

The chain joins TRBV11-2 to TRBJ1-2, with 7 positions matching TRBD1. The CDR3 totals 15 residues. Trimming at V came to 2 bases and at J to 8 bases, leaving 11 bases not matched to a gene. Germline CDR1 is SGHAT and CDR2 is FQNNGV. The CDR3 coding sequence is TGTGCCAGCAGCTTATTAGTAGGGGGCGACGGAGGCTACACCTTC. Translating it yields CASSLLVGGDGGYTF.

This chain uses TRBV11-2 with TRBJ2-7, with D perhaps TRBD2 (5 bases). Trimming removed 1 base at V and 2 bases at J, with 9 bases between. Looked up from germline, CDR1 is SGHAT and CDR2 is FQNNGV. CDR3 length equals 14 residues. CDR3 sequence (DNA): TGTGCCAGCAGCTTAGGGCGGGTACCCTACGAGCAGTACTTC. This gives the protein CASSLGRVPYEQYF.

This clone was picked up one time. V is TRBV9 and J is TRBJ1-6; tentative D call: TRBD1 (6 bases). In germline, CDR1 is SGDLS, CDR2 YYNGEE. V was pared by 4 bases and J by 2 bases, with 10 bases between. The CDR3 has 15 residues. CDR3 loop: CASSKQGAYNSPLHF. CDR3 in DNA: TGTGCCAGCAGCAAACAGGGAGCCTATAATTCACCCCTCCACTTT.

This chain joins TRBV5-6 and TRBJ1-5; a possible D gene is TRBD1 (5 bases). The V end was cut by 0 bases, the J end by 2 bases, with 12 bases between. The CDR3 covers 16 residues. Germline V gene data show CDR1 as SGHDT and CDR2 as YYEEEE. CDR3 nucleotide sequence: TGTGCCAGCAGCTTGGCCTCAGGGATGGGCAATCAGCCCCAGCATTTT. Translated: CASSLASGMGNQPQHF.

This rearrangement joins TRBV11-3 to TRBJ2-2, with D tentatively TRBD1 or TRBD2 (5 bases each). Deletions cut 4 bases from V and 7 bases from J, with 19 bases between. The CDR3 length is 16 residues. In germline, CDR1 is SGHNT, CDR2 YENEEA. CDR3 in amino acids: CASSSTGTLGSGELFF. In nucleotides, the CDR3 is TGTGCCAGCAGCTCTACCGGGACCCTCGGAAGCGGGGAGCTGTTTTTT.

The V gene is TRBV5-8, the J gene TRBJ2-3; 7 bases fit TRBD1. Unmatched junction bases numbered 7, after V lost 4 bases and J lost 2 bases. This CDR3 region has 15 residues. Germline assignment: CDR1 SGHTS and CDR2 YDEGEE. CDR3 in amino acids: CASSLRDSHTDTQYF. DNA for the CDR3: TGTGCCAGCAGCCTCCGGGACAGCCACACAGATACGCAGTATTTT.

The V gene is TRBV28, the J gene TRBJ1-5; 7 positions match TRBD1. Germline V gives CDR1 MDHEN, CDR2 SYDVKM. The J segment lost 8 bases and the V segment lost 8 bases, leaving 9 bases of the junction unmatched. This CDR3 has 13 residues. The CDR3 DNA is TGTGCCAGCTTAGGGGGCAACGGGAAGCCCCAGCATTTT. It encodes CASLGGNGKPQHF.

The rearrangement uses TRBV7-2 and TRBJ2-3; perhaps TRBD1 as D (6 bases). Germline CDR1 SGHTA, CDR2 FQGNSA. The length of the CDR3 is 16 residues. V was shortened by 4 bases and J by 2 bases, with 16 bases between the two germline ends. In DNA form, the CDR3 reads TGTGCCAGCAGCTATGGAGTTATGGGGGCCACAGATACGCAGTATTTT. This codes for CASSYGVMGATDTQYF.

The V call is TRBV4-3, the J call TRBJ2-1; no clear D. The CDR3 totals 15 residues. Germline V CDR1 and CDR2: LGHNA, YSLEER. Trimming removed 0 bases from V and 2 bases from J, with 8 bases in between. In DNA form, the CDR3 reads TGCGCCAGCAGCCAAGACAGGAACACCTACAATGAGCAGTTCTTC. Its protein product is CASSQDRNTYNEQFF.

The V and J genes are TRBV5-6 and TRBJ1-1, with D hard to call. Deletions cut 2 bases from V and 0 bases from J, with 5 bases between. Germline assignment: CDR1 SGHDT and CDR2 YYEEEE. This CDR3 is built from 13 residues. DNA of the CDR3: TGTGCCAGCAGCTTAGACATGAACACTGAAGCTTTCTTT. It yields the protein CASSLDMNTEAFF.

V and J are TRBV28 and TRBJ1-1, with a tentative D call TRBD1 (5 bases). The V gene's germline CDR1 is MDHEN and CDR2 SYDVKM. Trimming left V 8 bases short and J 0 bases short, with 10 bases between. CDR3 length: 13 amino acids. CDR3 residues: CASRGQLNTEAFF. CDR3 DNA: TGTGCCAGCCGAGGACAATTGAACACTGAAGCTTTCTTT.

This chain uses TRBV28 with TRBJ2-5; D is perhaps TRBD2 (6 bases). Germline CDR1 reads MDHEN; CDR2 reads SYDVKM. Deletions cut 2 bases from V and 2 bases from J, with 9 bases between. The CDR3 sequence is 14 residues long. The CDR3 DNA reads as TGTGCCAGCAGTTTAACGGGGGTTCAAGAGACCCAGTACTTC. Encoded protein: CASSLTGVQETQYF.

The V and J genes are TRBV4-2 and TRBJ2-7; TRBD2 matches at 9 bases. The CDR3 contains 14 residues. The J segment lost 2 bases and the V segment lost 2 bases, leaving 1 base of the junction unmatched. CDR1 is LGHNA, CDR2 YNFKEQ, per germline. CDR3 amino acids: CASSQLAGTYEQYF. The CDR3 DNA reads as TGTGCCAGCAGCCAACTAGCGGGAACCTACGAGCAGTACTTC.

V and J are TRBV4-1 and TRBJ1-6; 9 nucleotides align to TRBD1. Looked up from germline, CDR1 is MGHRA and CDR2 is YSYEKL. V was pared by 3 bases and J by 13 bases, with 16 bases of the junction left unmatched. The CDR3 has 17 amino acids. The CDR3, as DNA: TGCGCCAGCAGCCACCCAGACAGGGGGGCCAGGCAGGGGCCCCTCCACTTT. Residues: CASSHPDRGARQGPLHF.

The rearrangement joins TRBV29-1 to TRBJ1-1; the match to TRBD1 covers 7 bases. This CDR3 has 13 amino acids. V shed 5 bases, J shed 1 base, and the junction held 4 bases outside the gene matches. The germline V gene has CDR1 SQVTM and CDR2 ANQGSEA. The CDR3: CSVRYRGNTEAFF. The CDR3 DNA follows: TGCAGCGTTCGCTACAGGGGGAACACTGAAGCTTTCTTT.

The V and J genes are TRBV5-1 and TRBJ1-2, with 7 bases matching TRBD1. After removal of 3 bases from V and 2 bases from J, the junction contained 4 bases not matched to a gene. CDR3 length equals 14 residues. Germline V CDR1 and CDR2: SGHRS, YFSETQ. CDR3 sequence: CASSSGQVNYGYTF. CDR3 nucleotides: TGCGCCAGCAGCTCAGGACAGGTCAACTATGGCTACACCTTC.

This clone has a single count. Written as DNA, the CDR3 is TGTGCTAGTGGAGACCCCTTCTATGGCTACACCTTC. This encodes CASGDPFYGYTF. The chain couples TRBV12-5 to TRBJ1-2; D remains unclear. The germline V gene encodes CDR1 LGHNT and CDR2 FRNRAP. V was clipped by 6 bases and J by 4 bases, with 9 bases between them. The CDR3 length is 12 residues.

V gene TRBV27 combines with J gene TRBJ1-2, with 8 nucleotides matching TRBD1. Trimming removed 2 bases from V and 4 bases from J; junction bases left unmatched: 6. Germline V gives CDR1 MNHEY, CDR2 SMNVEV (reference sequence). The CDR3 consists of 15 residues. CDR3 coding DNA: TGTGCCAGCAGTTTACTGGGACAGGACTTCTATGGCTACACCTTC. It yields the protein CASSLLGQDFYGYTF.

This chain joins TRBV4-3 and TRBJ1-5; D might be TRBD1 (5 bases). The CDR3 covers 14 residues. Per the germline V gene, CDR1 is LGHNA and CDR2 is YSLEER. V was cut by 5 bases and J by 4 bases, with 12 bases left in between. CDR3 coding DNA: TGCGCCAGCAGCTACGGACAAAAAAATCAGCCCCAGCATTTT. Residues: CASSYGQKNQPQHF.

V is TRBV30 and J is TRBJ1-2, with D perhaps matching TRBD1 (6 bases). Germline CDR1 is GTSNPN and CDR2 is SVGIG (reference sequence). The CDR3 has 14 amino acids. Trimming removed 2 bases from V and 5 bases from J, with 15 bases in between. CDR3 in amino acids: CAWSFTGNQYGYTF. The DNA for the CDR3 is TGTGCCTGGAGTTTTACAGGGAACCAGTATGGCTACACCTTC.

This clone appeared a single time. The chain carries TRBV11-2 and TRBJ2-2; 9 bases are shared with TRBD2. Germline values: CDR1 SGHAT, CDR2 FQNNGV. Unmatched junction bases numbered 0, after V lost 0 bases and J lost 4 bases. The CDR3 consists of 15 residues. CDR3 DNA: TGTGCCAGCAGCTTAGAGCGGGGGGGCACCGGGGAGCTGTTTTTT. Translated: CASSLERGGTGELFF. The full variable domain, completed using reference TRBV11-2 and TRBJ2-2, is EAGVAQSPRYKIIEKRQSVAFWCNPISGHATLYWYQQILGQGPKLLIQFQNNGVVDDSQLPKDRFSAERLKGVDSTLKIQPAKLEDSAVYLCASSLERGGTGELFFGEGSRLTVL.

The chain carries TRBV6-5 and TRBJ1-1; TRBD1 might be the D (6 bases). Germline V lookup: CDR1 MNHEY, CDR2 SVGAGI. The ends were cut back, 7 bases at V and 9 bases at J, with 15 bases in the middle. The CDR3 runs 12 residues. The CDR3 region is CASKNRDLKAFF. For the CDR3, the DNA is TGTGCCAGCAAGAACAGGGACCTAAAAGCTTTCTTT.

The rearrangement links TRBV5-1 to TRBJ2-7; possibly TRBD1 or TRBD2 for D (6 bases each). The CDR3 extends over 16 amino acids. The germline CDR1 and CDR2 sequences are SGHRS and YFSETQ. Deletions cut 3 bases from V and 7 bases from J, with 23 bases between. CDR3 protein: CASSYFRGPDSGEQYF. The CDR3 coding sequence is TGCGCCAGCAGCTACTTCCGGGGGCCGGATTCGGGAGAGCAGTACTTC.

This clone was observed once. V and J are TRBV5-6 and TRBJ1-2; maybe TRBD1 (5 bases). The CDR3 loop spans 13 amino acids. Germline V gene data show CDR1 as SGHDT and CDR2 as YYEEEE. V lost 2 bases to trimming and J lost 4 bases, with 9 bases between them. For the CDR3, the DNA is TGTGCCAGCAGCTTTTCAGGGATCTATGGCTACACCTTC. Encoded protein: CASSFSGIYGYTF.

About this clone itself: Other DNA variants within this sample encode the same CDR3. This chain links TRBV29-1 with TRBJ1-5; maybe TRBD1 (5 bases). CDR1 is SQVTM and CDR2 is ANQGSEA in the germline V gene. This CDR3 region has 12 residues. The V end lost 4 bases, the J end lost 1 base, and 5 bases lay between the germline ends. CDR3 loop: CSVGDSNQPQHF. The DNA for the CDR3 is TGCAGCGTTGGGGACAGCAATCAGCCCCAGCATTTT.